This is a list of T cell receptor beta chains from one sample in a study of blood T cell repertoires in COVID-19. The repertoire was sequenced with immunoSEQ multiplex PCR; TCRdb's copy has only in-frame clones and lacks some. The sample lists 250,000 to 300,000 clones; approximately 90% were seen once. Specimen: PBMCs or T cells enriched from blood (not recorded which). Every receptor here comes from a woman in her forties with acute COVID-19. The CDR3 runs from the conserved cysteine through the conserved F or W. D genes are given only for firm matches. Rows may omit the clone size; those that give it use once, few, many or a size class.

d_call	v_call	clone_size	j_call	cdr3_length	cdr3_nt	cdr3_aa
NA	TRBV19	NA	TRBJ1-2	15	TGTGCCACTACGGCCGGGAGACGGCCCGGAGGGGGCTACACCTTC	CATTAGRRPGGGYTF
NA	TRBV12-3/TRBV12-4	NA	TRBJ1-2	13	TGTGCCAGCAGACTTCAGGGTACCTATGGCTACACCTTC	CASRLQGTYGYTF
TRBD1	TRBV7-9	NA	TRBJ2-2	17	TGTGCCAGCAGCCCACAACCGGGACAGGGGAACACCGGGGAGCTGTTTTTT	CASSPQPGQGNTGELFF
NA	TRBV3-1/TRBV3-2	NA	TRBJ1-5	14	TGTGCCAGCAGCCCAGGACATTTCAATCAGCCCCAGCATTTT	CASSPGHFNQPQHF
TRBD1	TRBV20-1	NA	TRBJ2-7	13	TGCAGTGCTAGTCATGGGACAGCCTTGGAGCAGTACTTC	CSASHGTALEQYF
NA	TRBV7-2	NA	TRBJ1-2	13	TGTGCCAGCAGCTTAGACAGGGTCTATGGCTACACCTTC	CASSLDRVYGYTF
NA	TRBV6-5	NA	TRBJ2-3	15	TGTGCCAGCGGTTCGATGGCGGCTAGCACAGATACGCAGTATTTT	CASGSMAASTDTQYF
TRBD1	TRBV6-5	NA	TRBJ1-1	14	TGTGCCAGCAGCCCAGGGACAGGGGACACTGAAGCTTTCTTT	CASSPGTGDTEAFF
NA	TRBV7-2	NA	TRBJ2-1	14	TGTGCCAGCAGCTCCATAGGGAGGGGGGAAGTGCAGTTCTTC	CASSSIGRGEVQFF
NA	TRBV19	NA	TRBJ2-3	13	TGTGCCAGTAGTATAGGAGGCATAGATACGCAGTATTTT	CASSIGGIDTQYF
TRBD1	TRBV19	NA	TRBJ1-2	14	TGTGCCAGTAGAAAAACAGGGGAGGTTTATGGCTACACCTTC	CASRKTGEVYGYTF
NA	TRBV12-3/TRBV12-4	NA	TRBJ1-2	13	TGTGCCAGCAGTTTTCGGTACGACTATGGCTACACCTTC	CASSFRYDYGYTF
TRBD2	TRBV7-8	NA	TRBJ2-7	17	TGTGCCAGCAGCTTAGGACTAGCGGGAGGGCGGTCCTACGAGCAGTACTTC	CASSLGLAGGRSYEQYF
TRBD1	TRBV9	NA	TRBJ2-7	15	TGTGCCAGCAGCCTAACCTGGGACAGCGACTACGAGCAGTACTTC	CASSLTWDSDYEQYF
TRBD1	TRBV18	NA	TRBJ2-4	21	TGTGCCAGCTCACCACTTGAATTTCCAGGGGGCGTCGGGGTAGCCAAAAACATTCAGTACTTC	CASSPLEFPGGVGVAKNIQYF
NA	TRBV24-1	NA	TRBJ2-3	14	TGTGCCTCTGCGGGGACGGGAAGCACAGATACGCAGTATTTT	CASAGTGSTDTQYF
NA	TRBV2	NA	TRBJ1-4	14	TGTGCCAGCAGAGCAGGGCCTACTAATGAAAAACTGTTTTTT	CASRAGPTNEKLFF
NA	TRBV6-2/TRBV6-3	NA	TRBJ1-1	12	TGTGCCAGCGGCCGTGGGAGGACTGAAGCTTTCTTT	CASGRGRTEAFF
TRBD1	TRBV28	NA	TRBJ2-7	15	TGTGCCAGCAGTTTACCTGAGACAGGGGGCGGCGAGCAGTACTTC	CASSLPETGGGEQYF
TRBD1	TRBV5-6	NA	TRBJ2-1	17	TGTGCCAGCAGCTCTGCCCGACAGGGGAGAATGTACAATGAGCAGTTCTTC	CASSSARQGRMYNEQFF
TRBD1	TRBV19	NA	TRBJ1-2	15	TGTGCCAGTAGTGGGCTTTGGGACAGCAACTATGGCTACACCTTC	CASSGLWDSNYGYTF
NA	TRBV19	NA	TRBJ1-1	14	TGTGCCAGTAGTATAGGGCAGGGGAACACTGAAGCTTTCTTT	CASSIGQGNTEAFF
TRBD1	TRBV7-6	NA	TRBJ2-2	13	TGTGCCAGCAGCCACAGGGGTTTCGGGGAGCTGTTTTTT	CASSHRGFGELFF
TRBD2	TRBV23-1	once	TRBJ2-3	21	TGCGCCAGCAGTCAATCCCCAAATGGGGTAGCGGGAGGCCAAAGCACAGATACGCAGTATTTT	CASSQSPNGVAGGQSTDTQYF
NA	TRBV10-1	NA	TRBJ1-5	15	TGCGCCAGCAGTGATCGGCAGGGGAGCAATCAGCCCCAGCATTTT	CASSDRQGSNQPQHF
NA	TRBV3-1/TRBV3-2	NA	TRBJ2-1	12	TGTGCCAGCAGCCAATCTAACAATGAGCAGTTCTTC	CASSQSNNEQFF
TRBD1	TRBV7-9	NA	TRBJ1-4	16	TGTGCCAGCAGCTTTAGTGGGGACAGGCTTCGGGAAAAACTGTTTTTT	CASSFSGDRLREKLFF
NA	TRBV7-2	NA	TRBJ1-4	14	TGTGCCAGCAGCTTAGCCGGGATTAATGAAAAACTGTTTTTT	CASSLAGINEKLFF
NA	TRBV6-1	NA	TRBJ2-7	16	TGTGCCAGCAGTGAAGTAAGGCCTAGCAGCATGTACGAGCAGTACTTC	CASSEVRPSSMYEQYF
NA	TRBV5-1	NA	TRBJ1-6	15	TGCGCCAGCAGCTTGGGACAGATCACTGGTTCACCCCTCCACTTT	CASSLGQITGSPLHF
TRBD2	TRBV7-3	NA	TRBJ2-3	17	TGTGCCAGCAGCCGTAGGGTCCAGCGGGGGGGCCAAGATACGCAGTATTTT	CASSRRVQRGGQDTQYF